The rows below give T cell receptor beta chains drawn from one sample of a study of shared clonotypes between healthy human individuals. Sequencing used immunoSEQ multiplex PCR; TCRdb keeps in-frame clones, though not all of them. The sample yields about 2 million clones, about 95% seen once. The material sequenced was naive CD8+ T cells sorted from blood. These receptors all stem from a man between 18 and 29 years old in good health. Both conserved end residues are part of each CDR3. The D gene is left open where the match is weak. Clone sizes are given selectively: once, few, many, or a class where the clone is expanded.

TRBD1 TRBJ2-7 NA TRBV30 TGTGCCTGGATGGGGACAGGGACAACCGGGTTCTACGAGCAGTACTTC CAWMGTGTTGFYEQYF
TRBD1 TRBJ2-7 NA TRBV10-2 TGCGCCAGCGGGACAGGGTACGAGCAGTACTTC CASGTGYEQYF
NA TRBJ2-7 NA TRBV29-1 TGCAGCGCCCTGCGAGGGGGATCCTACGAGCAGTACTTC CSALRGGSYEQYF
TRBD2 TRBJ2-5 NA TRBV7-6 TGTGCCAGCAGCCCGGGACTAGCGGGAGGAGTTGGCGACGAGACCCAGTACTTC CASSPGLAGGVGDETQYF
TRBD2 TRBJ2-3 NA TRBV7-6 TGTGCCAGCAGCAGGACTAGCGGGGGCACAGATACGCAGTATTTT CASSRTSGGTDTQYF
NA TRBJ1-1 once TRBV7-3 TGTGCCAGCAGCTTAGACGGGGCGCAAGGCGAGAACACTGAAGCTTTCTTT CASSLDGAQGENTEAFF
TRBD2 TRBJ2-1 NA TRBV25-1 TGTGCCAGCAGTGAATATGGGGGACTAGCGGACTACAATGAGCAGTTCTTC CASSEYGGLADYNEQFF
NA TRBJ1-4 NA TRBV9 TGTGCCAGCAGCTCGGAAGGGACTATTAATGAAAAACTGTTTTTT CASSSEGTINEKLFF
NA TRBJ2-3 NA TRBV27 TGTGCCAGCAGTTTAGGCTGGGCGGATACGCAGTATTTT CASSLGWADTQYF
NA TRBJ2-7 NA TRBV30 TGTGCCTGGACCGACAGTTGGGGCTACGAGCAGTACTTC CAWTDSWGYEQYF
NA TRBJ2-1 once TRBV27 TGTGCCAGCAGTTTATCGGGACCATACAATGAGCAGTTCTTC CASSLSGPYNEQFF
NA TRBJ1-2 NA TRBV21-1 TGTGCCAGCAGTCTCCAGAAAGGGGATGGCTACACCTTC CASSLQKGDGYTF
NA TRBJ2-7 NA TRBV19 TGTGCCAGTAGTTCCGGCCCCGACTACGAGCAGTACTTC CASSSGPDYEQYF
NA TRBJ1-1 NA TRBV2 TGTGCCAGCAGTGAGGGAGATATGAACACTGAAGCTTTCTTT CASSEGDMNTEAFF
NA TRBJ2-7 NA TRBV13 TGTGCCAGCAGCGCGAGACCTCAGGAGCAGTACTTC CASSARPQEQYF
NA TRBJ2-2 NA TRBV30 TGTGCCTGGAGTCCCCCCGGCGGAGTGAACACCGGGGAGCTGTTTTTT CAWSPPGGVNTGELFF
NA TRBJ2-1 NA TRBV7-8 TGTGCCAGCAGCCGATCCGGGATCAATGAGCAGTTCTTC CASSRSGINEQFF
NA TRBJ1-2 NA TRBV30 TGTGCCTGGAGTATGGAGGGGGGAATCGTCACCTTC CAWSMEGGIVTF